This TCR beta chain was profiled in a study of response to subunit inactivated influenza vaccine. Study observations and caveats: Only a handful of new T cells, the authors suggested, are recruited with each seasonal influenza vaccination.

In the case of this clonotype: Its cognate antigen is unknown.

Germline values: CDR1 SGHRS, CDR2 YFSETQ. CDR3 length: 13 residues. The ends were cut back, 2 bases at V and 4 bases at J, with 10 bases in the middle. TCRdb reanalysed the RT-PCR reads using MiXCR and keeps one entry per CDR3 protein. The sample shows hundreds of thousands of distinct CDR3 sequences, 25% of them seen only once. This sequence originates from a man in his fifties who received an inactivated influenza vaccine. V and J are TRBV5-1 and TRBJ2-7, with D maybe TRBD1 (6 bases). The material sequenced was CD4+ T cells sorted from PBMCs, taken 5 days after vaccination. In nucleotides, the CDR3 is TGCGCCAGCAGCTTTTTACAGGGATACGAGCAGTACTTC. This codes for CASSFLQGYEQYF.